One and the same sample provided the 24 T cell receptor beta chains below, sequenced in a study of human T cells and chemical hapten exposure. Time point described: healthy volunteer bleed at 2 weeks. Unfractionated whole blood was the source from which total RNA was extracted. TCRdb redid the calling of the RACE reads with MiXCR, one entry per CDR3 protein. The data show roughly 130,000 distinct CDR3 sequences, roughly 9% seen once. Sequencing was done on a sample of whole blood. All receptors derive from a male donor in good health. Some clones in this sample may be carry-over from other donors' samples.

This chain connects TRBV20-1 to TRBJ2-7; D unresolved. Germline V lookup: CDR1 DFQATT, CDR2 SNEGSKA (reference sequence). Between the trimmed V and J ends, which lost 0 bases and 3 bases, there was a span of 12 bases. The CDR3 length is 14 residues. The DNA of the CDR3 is TGCAGTGCTAGAGATGAAAACAGTTTCTACGAGCAGTACTTC. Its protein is CSARDENSFYEQYF.

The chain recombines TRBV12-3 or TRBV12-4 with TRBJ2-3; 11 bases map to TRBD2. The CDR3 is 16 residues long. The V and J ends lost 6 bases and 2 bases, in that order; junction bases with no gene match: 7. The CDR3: CASRHELAGDTDTQYF. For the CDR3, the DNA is TGTGCCAGCAGGCACGAACTAGCGGGAGACACAGATACGCAGTATTTT.

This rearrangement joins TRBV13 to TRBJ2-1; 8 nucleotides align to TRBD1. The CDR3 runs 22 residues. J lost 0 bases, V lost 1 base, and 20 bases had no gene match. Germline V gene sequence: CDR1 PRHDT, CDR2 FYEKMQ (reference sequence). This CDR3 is CASSLVVPTPGTGLYSYNEQFF. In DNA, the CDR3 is TGTGCCAGCAGCTTAGTAGTACCTACACCCGGGACAGGCCTTTACTCCTACAATGAGCAGTTCTTC.

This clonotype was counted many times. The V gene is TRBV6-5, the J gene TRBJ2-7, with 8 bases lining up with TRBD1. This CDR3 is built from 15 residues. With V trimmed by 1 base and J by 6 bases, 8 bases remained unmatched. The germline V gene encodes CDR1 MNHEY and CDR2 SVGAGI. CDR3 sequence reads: CASSYYSQGAREQYF. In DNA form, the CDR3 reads TGTGCCAGCAGTTACTACTCGCAGGGGGCGCGCGAGCAGTACTTC.

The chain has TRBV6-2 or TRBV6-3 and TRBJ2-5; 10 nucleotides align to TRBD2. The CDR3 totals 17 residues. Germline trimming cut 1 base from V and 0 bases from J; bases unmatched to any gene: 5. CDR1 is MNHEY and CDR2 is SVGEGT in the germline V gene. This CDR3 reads CASSYFIAGGHQETQYF. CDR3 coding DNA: TGTGCCAGCAGTTACTTTATAGCGGGAGGCCACCAAGAGACCCAGTACTTC.

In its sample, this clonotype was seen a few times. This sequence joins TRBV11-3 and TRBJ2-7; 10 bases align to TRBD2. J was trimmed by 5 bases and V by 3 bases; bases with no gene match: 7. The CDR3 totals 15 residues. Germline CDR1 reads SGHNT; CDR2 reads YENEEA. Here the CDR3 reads CASSLWASGGHEQYF. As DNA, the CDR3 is TGTGCCAGCAGCTTGTGGGCTAGCGGGGGACACGAGCAGTACTTC.

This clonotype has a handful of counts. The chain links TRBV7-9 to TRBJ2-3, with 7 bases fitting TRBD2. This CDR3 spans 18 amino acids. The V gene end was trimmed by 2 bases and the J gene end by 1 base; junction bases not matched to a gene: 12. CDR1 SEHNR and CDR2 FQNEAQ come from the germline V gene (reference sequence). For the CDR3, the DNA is TGTGCCAGCAGCTTAAAGGCCGGCGGGAGAATCGGCACAGATACGCAGTATTTT. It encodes CASSLKAGGRIGTDTQYF.

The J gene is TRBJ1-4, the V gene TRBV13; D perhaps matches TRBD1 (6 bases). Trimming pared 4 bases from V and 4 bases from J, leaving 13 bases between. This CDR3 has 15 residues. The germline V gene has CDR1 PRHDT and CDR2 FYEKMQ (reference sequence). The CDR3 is CASSSGTPNNEKLFF. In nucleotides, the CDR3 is TGTGCCAGCAGCTCCGGGACACCCAATAATGAAAAACTGTTTTTT.

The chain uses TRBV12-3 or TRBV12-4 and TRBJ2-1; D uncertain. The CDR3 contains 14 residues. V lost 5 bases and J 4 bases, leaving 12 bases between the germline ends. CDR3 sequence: CASSLARLYNEQFF. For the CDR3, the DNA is TGTGCCAGCAGTCTCGCGCGCCTGTACAATGAGCAGTTCTTC.

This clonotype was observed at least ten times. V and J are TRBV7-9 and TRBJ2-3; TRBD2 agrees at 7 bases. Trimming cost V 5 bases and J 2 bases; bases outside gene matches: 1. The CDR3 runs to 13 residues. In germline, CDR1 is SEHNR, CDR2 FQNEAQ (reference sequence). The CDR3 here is CASSGRATDTQYF. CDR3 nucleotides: TGTGCCAGCAGCGGGAGGGCCACAGATACGCAGTATTTT.

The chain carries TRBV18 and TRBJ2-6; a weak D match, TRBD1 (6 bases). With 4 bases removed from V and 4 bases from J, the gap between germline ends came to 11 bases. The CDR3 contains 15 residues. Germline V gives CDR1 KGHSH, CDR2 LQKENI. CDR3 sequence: CASSQTGKGANVLTF. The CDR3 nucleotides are TGTGCCAGCTCACAAACAGGGAAAGGGGCCAACGTCCTGACTTTC.

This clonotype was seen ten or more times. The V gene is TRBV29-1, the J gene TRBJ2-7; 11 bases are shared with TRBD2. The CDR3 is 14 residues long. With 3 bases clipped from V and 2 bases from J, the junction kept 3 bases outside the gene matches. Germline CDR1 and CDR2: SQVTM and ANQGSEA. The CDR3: CSVETSGEAYEQYF. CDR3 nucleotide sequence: TGCAGCGTTGAGACTAGCGGGGAGGCCTACGAGCAGTACTTC.

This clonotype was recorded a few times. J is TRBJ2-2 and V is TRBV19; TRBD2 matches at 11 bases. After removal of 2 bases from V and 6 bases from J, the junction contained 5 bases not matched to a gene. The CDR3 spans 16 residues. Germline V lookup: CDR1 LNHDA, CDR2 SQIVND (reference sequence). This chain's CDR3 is CASSITTSGRPGELFF. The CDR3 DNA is TGTGCCAGTAGTATAACTACTAGCGGGAGACCCGGGGAGCTGTTTTTT. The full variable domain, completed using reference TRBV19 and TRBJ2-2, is DGGITQSPKYLFRKEGQNVTLSCEQNLNHDAMYWYRQDPGQGLRLIYYSQIVNDFQKGDIAEGYSVSREKKESFPLTVTSAQKNPTAFYLCASSITTSGRPGELFFGEGSRLTVL.

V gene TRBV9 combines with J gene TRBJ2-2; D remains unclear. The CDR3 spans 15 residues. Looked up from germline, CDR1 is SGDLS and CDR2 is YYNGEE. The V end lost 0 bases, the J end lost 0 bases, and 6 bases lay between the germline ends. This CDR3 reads CASSVGGTNTGELFF. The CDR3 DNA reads TGTGCCAGCAGCGTAGGCGGCACGAACACCGGGGAGCTGTTTTTT.

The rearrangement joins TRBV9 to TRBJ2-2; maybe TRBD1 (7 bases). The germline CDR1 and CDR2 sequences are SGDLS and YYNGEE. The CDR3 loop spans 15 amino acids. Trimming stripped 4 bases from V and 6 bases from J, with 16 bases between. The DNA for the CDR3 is TGTGCCAGCAGCATCGAGACAGGGAGGTCCGGGGAGCTGTTTTTT. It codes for CASSIETGRSGELFF.

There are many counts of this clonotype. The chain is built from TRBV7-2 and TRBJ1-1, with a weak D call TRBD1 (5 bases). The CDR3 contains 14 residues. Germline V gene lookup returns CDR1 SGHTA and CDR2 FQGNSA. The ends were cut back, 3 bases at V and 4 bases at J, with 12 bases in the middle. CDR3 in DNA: TGTGCCAGCAGCTTCGACAGAAGCTCCACTGAAGCTTTCTTT. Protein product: CASSFDRSSTEAFF.

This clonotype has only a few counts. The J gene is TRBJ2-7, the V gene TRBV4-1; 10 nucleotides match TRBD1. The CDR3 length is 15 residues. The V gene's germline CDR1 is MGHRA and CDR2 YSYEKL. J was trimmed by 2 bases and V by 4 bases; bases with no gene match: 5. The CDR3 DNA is TGCGCCAGCAGCCCCGGGACAGGGGAAACCTACGAGCAGTACTTC. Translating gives CASSPGTGETYEQYF.

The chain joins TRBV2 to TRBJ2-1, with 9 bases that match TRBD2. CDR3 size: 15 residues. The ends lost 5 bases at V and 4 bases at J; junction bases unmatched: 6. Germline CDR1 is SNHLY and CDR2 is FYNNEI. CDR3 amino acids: CASSTGAGGYNEQFF. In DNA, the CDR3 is TGTGCCAGCAGTACTGGAGCGGGAGGATACAATGAGCAGTTCTTC.

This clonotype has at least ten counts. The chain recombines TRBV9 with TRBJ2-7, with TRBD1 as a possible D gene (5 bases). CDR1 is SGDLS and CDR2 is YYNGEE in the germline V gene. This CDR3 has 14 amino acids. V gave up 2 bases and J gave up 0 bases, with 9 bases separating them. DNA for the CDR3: TGTGCCAGCAGCGTTTTGGACACCTCCTACGAGCAGTACTTC. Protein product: CASSVLDTSYEQYF.

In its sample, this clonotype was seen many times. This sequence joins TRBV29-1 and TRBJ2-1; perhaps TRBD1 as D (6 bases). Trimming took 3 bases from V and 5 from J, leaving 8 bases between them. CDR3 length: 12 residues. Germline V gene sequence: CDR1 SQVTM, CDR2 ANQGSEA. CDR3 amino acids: CSVDKGDNEQFF. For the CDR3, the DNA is TGCAGCGTTGATAAGGGGGACAATGAGCAGTTCTTC.

The CDR3, as DNA: TGTGCCAGCAGTTTCCTAGCGGGAGTGGAGACCCAGTACTTC. Translation: CASSFLAGVETQYF. This rearrangement joins TRBV12-3 or TRBV12-4 to TRBJ2-5, with TRBD2 matching over 10 bases. CDR3 length equals 14 residues. Germline trimming cut 3 bases from V and 5 bases from J; bases unmatched to any gene: 3.

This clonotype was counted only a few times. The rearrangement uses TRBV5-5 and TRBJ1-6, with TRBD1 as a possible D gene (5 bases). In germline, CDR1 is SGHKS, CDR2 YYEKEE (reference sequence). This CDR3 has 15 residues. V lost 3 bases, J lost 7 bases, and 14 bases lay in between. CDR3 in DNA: TGTGCCAGCAGCTCCTCTAGGGGCGGAAATTCACCCCTCCACTTT. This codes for CASSSSRGGNSPLHF.

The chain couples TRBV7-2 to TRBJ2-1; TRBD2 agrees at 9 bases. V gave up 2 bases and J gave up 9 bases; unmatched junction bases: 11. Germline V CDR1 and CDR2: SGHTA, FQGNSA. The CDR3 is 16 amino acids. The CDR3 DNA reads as TGTGCCAGCAGCTTACAAAATGTAGCGGGAGAGGCTGAGCAGTTCTTC. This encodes CASSLQNVAGEAEQFF.

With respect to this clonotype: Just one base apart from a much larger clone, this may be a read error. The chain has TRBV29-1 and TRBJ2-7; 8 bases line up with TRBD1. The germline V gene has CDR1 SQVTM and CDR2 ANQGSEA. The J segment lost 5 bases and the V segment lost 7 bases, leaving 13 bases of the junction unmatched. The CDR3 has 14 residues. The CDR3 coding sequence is TGCAGCGATGCCCAGGGACAGGAGGTCAACGAGCAGTACTTC. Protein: CSDAQGQEVNEQYF.